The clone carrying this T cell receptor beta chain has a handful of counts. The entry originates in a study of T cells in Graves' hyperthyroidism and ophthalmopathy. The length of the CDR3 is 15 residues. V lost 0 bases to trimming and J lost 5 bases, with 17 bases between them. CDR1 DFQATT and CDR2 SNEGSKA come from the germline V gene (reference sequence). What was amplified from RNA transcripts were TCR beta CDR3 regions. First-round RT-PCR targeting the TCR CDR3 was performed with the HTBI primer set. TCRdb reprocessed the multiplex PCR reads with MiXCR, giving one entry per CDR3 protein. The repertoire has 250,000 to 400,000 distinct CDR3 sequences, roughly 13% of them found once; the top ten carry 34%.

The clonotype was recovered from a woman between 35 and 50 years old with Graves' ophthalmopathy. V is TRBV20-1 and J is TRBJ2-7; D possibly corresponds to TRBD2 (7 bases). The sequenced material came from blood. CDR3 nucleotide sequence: TGCAGTGCTAGAGATTGGGGGGGGGGCCTCGACGAGCAGTACTTC. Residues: CSARDWGGGLDEQYF.